This T cell receptor beta chain was documented in a study of cytotoxic CD8 clonotypes in ibrutinib-treated CLL. Trimming pared 1 base from V and 0 bases from J, leaving 4 bases between. The CDR3 has 13 amino acids. Germline assignment: CDR1 SGHNT and CDR2 YENEEA. Whole-study findings and limits: Public clonotypes occurred uncommonly; on treatment, they contracted or remained stable. Sampling times (in sustained-remission versus progressing patients) were not the same. Clonality was higher at baseline than in age-matched healthy donors and tracked circulating CD8+ T-cell counts.

TCRdb's table, derived via immunoSEQ multiplex PCR, lists solely in-frame clones and lacks some. The profile shows about 130,000 clones, around 80% of them singletons. Note on this clone: The antigen is not known.

The sequence was obtained from a human donor with chronic lymphocytic leukemia. This chain links TRBV11-3 with TRBJ2-7; unclear D gene. The material was PBMCs, obtained after 24 months of ibrutinib treatment. The CDR3 DNA follows: TGTGCCAGCAGCTTAGGTGGCTCCTACGAGCAGTACTTC. It codes for CASSLGGSYEQYF.